These T cell receptor beta chains were read from a single sample in a study of regulatory and conventional T cells in RAG deficiency. Profiling relied on immunoSEQ multiplex PCR, and the TCRdb table lists in-frame clones only, not all of them. This sample has more than 35,000 clones, with about 87% found just once. This sample also appeared in a second study, on regulatory T cells.

Specimen: CD4+ effector T cells sorted from blood. The receptors stem from a human donor in good health. Both conserved end residues are part of each CDR3. Not all rows give a size; the values are once, few, many and, for expanded clones, a class.

clone_size: .
v_call: TRBV9
cdr3_aa: CASSLPGLAGGGRETQYF

clone_size: .
v_call: TRBV7-2
cdr3_aa: CASSFRLNSVGNYGYTF

clone_size: .
v_call: TRBV28
cdr3_aa: CASIGGVAEAFF

clone_size: .
v_call: TRBV11-1
cdr3_aa: CASSLGLNTEAFF

clone_size: .
v_call: TRBV7-8
cdr3_aa: CASSLSSIGIWEQYF

clone_size: .
v_call: TRBV7-3
cdr3_aa: CASSPRVEDGYTF

clone_size: .
v_call: TRBV6-6
cdr3_aa: CASSYSGRTQETQYF

clone_size: once
v_call: TRBV11-2
cdr3_aa: CASTRGIYEQYF

clone_size: .
v_call: TRBV2
cdr3_aa: CASSLQGATYEQYF

clone_size: .
v_call: TRBV20-1
cdr3_aa: CSASKAYEQYF

clone_size: once
v_call: TRBV28
cdr3_aa: CASRGRGRTYEQYF

clone_size: .
v_call: TRBV7-9
cdr3_aa: CASSLSLNTEAFF

clone_size: .
v_call: TRBV7-9
cdr3_aa: CASSPSNTGELFF

clone_size: few
v_call: TRBV19
cdr3_aa: CASSTFSRGASGNTIYF

clone_size: once
v_call: TRBV5-1
cdr3_aa: CASTRQGAQETQYF

clone_size: .
v_call: TRBV28
cdr3_aa: CASRNFPGRGGEKLFF

clone_size: .
v_call: TRBV6-5
cdr3_aa: CATGVDRGKSYTF

clone_size: .
v_call: TRBV30
cdr3_aa: CAWIGTGSGNTIYF

clone_size: .
v_call: TRBV7-2
cdr3_aa: CASSFLETQYF

clone_size: .
v_call: TRBV13
cdr3_aa: CASSPGLAEPGEETQYF

clone_size: .
v_call: TRBV2
cdr3_aa: CASSGDGKGAKNIQYF

clone_size: .
v_call: TRBV2
cdr3_aa: CASREDRAPTDTQYF

clone_size: .
v_call: TRBV4-1
cdr3_aa: CASSQALAAGLDEQYF

clone_size: few
v_call: TRBV14
cdr3_aa: CASSVQGWQRQYF

clone_size: .
v_call: TRBV7-2
cdr3_aa: CASSPRSQPSPQHF

clone_size: .
v_call: TRBV11-2
cdr3_aa: CASSLQGAGTEAFF

clone_size: once
v_call: TRBV5-1
cdr3_aa: CASSWGQGHEQYF

clone_size: .
v_call: TRBV6-1
cdr3_aa: CASERQGLDTQYF

clone_size: .
v_call: TRBV5-4
cdr3_aa: CASSLGAENTEAFF

clone_size: .
v_call: TRBV11-3
cdr3_aa: CASSLTTSGRAISYEQYF

clone_size: .
v_call: TRBV5-1
cdr3_aa: CASSLLGQGEGSPLHF

clone_size: .
v_call: TRBV2
cdr3_aa: CASSELPNTEAFF

clone_size: .
v_call: TRBV7-9
cdr3_aa: CASSPLGPEQYF

clone_size: .
v_call: TRBV5-8
cdr3_aa: CASSFQGFISPLHF

clone_size: .
v_call: TRBV7-9
cdr3_aa: CASSQRQALNEKLFF

clone_size: .
v_call: TRBV9
cdr3_aa: CASSETGNSPLHF

clone_size: .
v_call: TRBV18
cdr3_aa: CASSPRDSSYEQYF

clone_size: .
v_call: TRBV6-9
cdr3_aa: CAAGDYEQYF

clone_size: .
v_call: TRBV28
cdr3_aa: CASSSGGQFLTTSGYTF

clone_size: .
v_call: TRBV6-5
cdr3_aa: CASSDRGAFF

clone_size: few
v_call: TRBV19
cdr3_aa: CASSIWTGQNTEAFF

clone_size: once
v_call: TRBV9
cdr3_aa: CASSPLAAGAHTGELFF

clone_size: .
v_call: TRBV9
cdr3_aa: CASARTRSYNEQFF

clone_size: .
v_call: TRBV19
cdr3_aa: CASSIWDSENNSPLHF

clone_size: .
v_call: TRBV6-1
cdr3_aa: CASSVGDLPDTQYF

clone_size: .
v_call: TRBV12-5
cdr3_aa: CASGSRPLQETQYF

clone_size: .
v_call: TRBV6-1
cdr3_aa: CASSGQGSYGYTF